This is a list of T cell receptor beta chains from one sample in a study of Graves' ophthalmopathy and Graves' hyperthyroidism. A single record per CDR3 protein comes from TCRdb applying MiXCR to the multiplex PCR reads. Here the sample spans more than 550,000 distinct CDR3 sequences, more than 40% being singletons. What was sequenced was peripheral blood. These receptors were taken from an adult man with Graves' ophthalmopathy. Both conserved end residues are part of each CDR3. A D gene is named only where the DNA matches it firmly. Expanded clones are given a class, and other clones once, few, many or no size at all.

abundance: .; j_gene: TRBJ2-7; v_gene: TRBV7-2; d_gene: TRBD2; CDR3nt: TGTGCCAGCATCCCGGGAGGTGGGCACGAGCAGTACTTC; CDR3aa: CASIPGGGHEQYF
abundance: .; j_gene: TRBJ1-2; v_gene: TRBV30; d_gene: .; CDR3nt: TGTGCCTGGAGTGTAGGACAGTATGGCTACACCTTC; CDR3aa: CAWSVGQYGYTF
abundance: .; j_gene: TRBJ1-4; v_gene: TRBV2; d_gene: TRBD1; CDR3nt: TGTGCCAGCACCCTACAGGGGGGTTATGAAAAACTGTTTTTT; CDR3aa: CASTLQGGYEKLFF
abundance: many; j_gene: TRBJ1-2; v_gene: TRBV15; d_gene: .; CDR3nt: TGTGCCACCAGCAGAGATTCTCCGGGTATCGGCGGCTACACCTTC; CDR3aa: CATSRDSPGIGGYTF
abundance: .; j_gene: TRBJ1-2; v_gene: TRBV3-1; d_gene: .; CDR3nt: TGTGCCAGCAGCCAAGATGGGGGGGACAACTATGGCTACACCTTC; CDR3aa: CASSQDGGDNYGYTF
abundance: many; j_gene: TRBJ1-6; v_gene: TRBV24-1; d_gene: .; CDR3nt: TGTGCCACCTCCGCAGGGCCGAATTCACCCCTCCACTTT; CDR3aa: CATSAGPNSPLHF
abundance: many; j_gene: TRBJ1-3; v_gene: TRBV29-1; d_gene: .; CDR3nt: TGCAGCGTTGAATGGGGAAACACCATATATTTT; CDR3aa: CSVEWGNTIYF
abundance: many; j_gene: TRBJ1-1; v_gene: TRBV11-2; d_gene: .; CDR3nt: TGTGCCAGCAGCCACCGGACCGTGAACACTGAAGCTTTCTTT; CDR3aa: CASSHRTVNTEAFF
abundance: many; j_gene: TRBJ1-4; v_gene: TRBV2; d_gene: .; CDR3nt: TGTGCCAGCACTAAGGACAACTTGGAAGAAAAACTGTTTTTT; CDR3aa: CASTKDNLEEKLFF
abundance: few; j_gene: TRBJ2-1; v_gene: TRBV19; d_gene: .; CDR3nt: TGTGCCAGTAGTATTTGGCGGGTCTTCGGCAATGAGCAGTTCTTC; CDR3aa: CASSIWRVFGNEQFF
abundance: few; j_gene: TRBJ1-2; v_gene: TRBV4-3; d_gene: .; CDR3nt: TGCGCCAGCAGCCCAACACAGGCAGGCCGCTATGGCTACACCTTC; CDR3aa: CASSPTQAGRYGYTF
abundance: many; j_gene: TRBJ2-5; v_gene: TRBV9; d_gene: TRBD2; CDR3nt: TGTGCCAGCAGCGGGGGGGGGACCACACAAGAGACCCAGTACTTC; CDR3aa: CASSGGGTTQETQYF
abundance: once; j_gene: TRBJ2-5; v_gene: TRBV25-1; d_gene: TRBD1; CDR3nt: TGTGCCAGCAGTACAGGGGTGTTTGCAGAGACCCAGTACTTC; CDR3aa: CASSTGVFAETQYF
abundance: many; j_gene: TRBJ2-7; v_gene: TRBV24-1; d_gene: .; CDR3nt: TGTGCCACCAGTGATTCCGAGAGGGCCTCCTACGAGCAGTACTTC; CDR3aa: CATSDSERASYEQYF
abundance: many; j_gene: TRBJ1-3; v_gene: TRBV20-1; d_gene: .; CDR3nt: TGCAGTGCTAGCCCGGGGACTGGAAACACCATATATTTT; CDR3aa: CSASPGTGNTIYF
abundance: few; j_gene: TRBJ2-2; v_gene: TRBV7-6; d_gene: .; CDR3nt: TGTGCCAGCAGCGCAGCTTGGGGGATTGGGAACACCGGGGAGCTGTTTTTT; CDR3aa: CASSAAWGIGNTGELFF
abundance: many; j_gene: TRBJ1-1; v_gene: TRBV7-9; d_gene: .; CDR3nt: TGTGCCAGCAGCTTAAGGGGACACATGAACACTGAAGCTTTCTTT; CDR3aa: CASSLRGHMNTEAFF
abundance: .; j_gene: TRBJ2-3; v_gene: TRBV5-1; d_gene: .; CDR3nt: TGCGCCAGCAGCTCGTACAGGGTGGAGGCAGATACGCAGTATTTT; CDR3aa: CASSSYRVEADTQYF
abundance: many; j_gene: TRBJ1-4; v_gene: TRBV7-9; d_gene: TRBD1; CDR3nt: TGTGCCAGCAGCTTAGCCGCGGGACAGCATGAAAAACTGTTTTTT; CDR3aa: CASSLAAGQHEKLFF
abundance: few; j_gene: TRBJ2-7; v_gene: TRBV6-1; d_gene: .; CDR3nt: TGTGCCAGCAGTGAAGCGCTGGTGACTAGGACATTACCTACCTACGAGCAGTACTTC; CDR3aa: CASSEALVTRTLPTYEQYF
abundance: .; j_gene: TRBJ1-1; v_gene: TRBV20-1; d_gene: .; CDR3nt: TGCAGTGCTAGAGATATCGAGGGCGGGGACACTGAAGCTTTCTTT; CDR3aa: CSARDIEGGDTEAFF
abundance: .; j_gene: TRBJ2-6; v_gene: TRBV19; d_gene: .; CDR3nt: TGTGCCAGTAGTGGGGGCAACGTCCTGACTTTC; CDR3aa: CASSGGNVLTF
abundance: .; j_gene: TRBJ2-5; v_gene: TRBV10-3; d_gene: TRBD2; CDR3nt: TGTGCCATCAGTCGGGAGGGAGGAGAGACCCAGTACTTC; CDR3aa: CAISREGGETQYF
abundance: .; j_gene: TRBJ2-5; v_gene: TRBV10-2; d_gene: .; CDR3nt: TGCGCCAGCGGCGGGACGAGAGAGACCCAGTACTTC; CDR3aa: CASGGTRETQYF
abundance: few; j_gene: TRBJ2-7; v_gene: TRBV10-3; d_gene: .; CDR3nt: TGTGCCAGCAGTGACGGACAGTTATACGAGCAGTACTTC; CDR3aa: CASSDGQLYEQYF
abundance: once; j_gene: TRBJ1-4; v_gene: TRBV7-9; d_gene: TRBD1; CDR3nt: TGTGCCAGCAGCATACAGGGGGCGGCTAATGAAAAACTGTTTTTT; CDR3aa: CASSIQGAANEKLFF
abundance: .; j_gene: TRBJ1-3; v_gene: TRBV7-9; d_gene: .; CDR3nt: TGTGCCAGCAGCCAAGACGGGGACACTGGAAACACCATATATTTT; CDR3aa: CASSQDGDTGNTIYF
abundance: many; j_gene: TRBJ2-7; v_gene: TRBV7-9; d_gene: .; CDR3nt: TGTGCCAGCAGCCCTAATCCGGGGGAGCAGTACTTC; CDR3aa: CASSPNPGEQYF
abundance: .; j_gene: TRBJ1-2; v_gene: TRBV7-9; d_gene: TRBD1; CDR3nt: TGTGCCAGCAGCCCCGCATCAGGGGGAAACTATGGCTACACCTTC; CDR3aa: CASSPASGGNYGYTF
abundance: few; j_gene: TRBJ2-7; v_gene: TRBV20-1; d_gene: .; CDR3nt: TGCAGTGCTAGAGTCACCTCCTACGAGCAGTACTTC; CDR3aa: CSARVTSYEQYF
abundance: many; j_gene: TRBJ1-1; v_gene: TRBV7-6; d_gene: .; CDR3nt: TGTGCCAGCAGCCGGGGGGGGACCTTGAACACTGAAGCTTTCTTT; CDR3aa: CASSRGGTLNTEAFF
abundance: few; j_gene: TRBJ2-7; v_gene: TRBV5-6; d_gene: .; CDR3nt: TGTGCCAGCAGCACCAGGGCCCCCTCCTACGAGCAGTACTTC; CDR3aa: CASSTRAPSYEQYF
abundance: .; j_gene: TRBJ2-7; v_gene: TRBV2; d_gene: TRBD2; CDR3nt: TGTGCCAGCAGTTACCTGGGACTAGCGGGGAACTACGAGCAGTACTTC; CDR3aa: CASSYLGLAGNYEQYF
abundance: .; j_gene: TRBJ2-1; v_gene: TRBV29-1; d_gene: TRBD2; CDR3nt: TGCAGCGTGGCAGCTAGCGGGGGTTTCAATGAGCAGTTCTTC; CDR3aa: CSVAASGGFNEQFF
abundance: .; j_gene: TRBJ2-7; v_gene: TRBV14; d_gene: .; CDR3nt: TGTGCCAGCAGCCAAGGTAATCGGCACGAGCAGTACTTC; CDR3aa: CASSQGNRHEQYF
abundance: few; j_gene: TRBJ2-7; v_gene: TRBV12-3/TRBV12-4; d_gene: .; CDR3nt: TGTGCCAGCAGTCTCTCCGGACGGACCTACGAGCAGTACTTC; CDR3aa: CASSLSGRTYEQYF
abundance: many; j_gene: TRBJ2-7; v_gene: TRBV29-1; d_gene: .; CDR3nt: TGCAGCGTGGGGGACCACACGAGCTCCTACGAGCAGTACTTC; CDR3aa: CSVGDHTSSYEQYF
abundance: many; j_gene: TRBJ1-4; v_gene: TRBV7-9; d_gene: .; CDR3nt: TGTGCCAGCAGCTCTCCCCAACAAGGGACGGCTAATGAAAAACTGTTTTTT; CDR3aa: CASSSPQQGTANEKLFF
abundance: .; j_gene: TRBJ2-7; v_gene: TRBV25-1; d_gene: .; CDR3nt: TGTGCCAGCAGTGGATCCGGGACTGGGAGCTCCTACGAGCAGTACTTC; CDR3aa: CASSGSGTGSSYEQYF
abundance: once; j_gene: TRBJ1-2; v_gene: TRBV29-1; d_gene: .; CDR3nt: TGCAGCGTTGAAGATGGCGGGAAAGCTAACTATGGCTACACCTTC; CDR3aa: CSVEDGGKANYGYTF
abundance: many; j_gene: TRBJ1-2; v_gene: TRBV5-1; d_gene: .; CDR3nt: TGCGCCAGCAGCGCGGGAGGCTCAGCTAACTATGGCTACACCTTC; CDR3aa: CASSAGGSANYGYTF